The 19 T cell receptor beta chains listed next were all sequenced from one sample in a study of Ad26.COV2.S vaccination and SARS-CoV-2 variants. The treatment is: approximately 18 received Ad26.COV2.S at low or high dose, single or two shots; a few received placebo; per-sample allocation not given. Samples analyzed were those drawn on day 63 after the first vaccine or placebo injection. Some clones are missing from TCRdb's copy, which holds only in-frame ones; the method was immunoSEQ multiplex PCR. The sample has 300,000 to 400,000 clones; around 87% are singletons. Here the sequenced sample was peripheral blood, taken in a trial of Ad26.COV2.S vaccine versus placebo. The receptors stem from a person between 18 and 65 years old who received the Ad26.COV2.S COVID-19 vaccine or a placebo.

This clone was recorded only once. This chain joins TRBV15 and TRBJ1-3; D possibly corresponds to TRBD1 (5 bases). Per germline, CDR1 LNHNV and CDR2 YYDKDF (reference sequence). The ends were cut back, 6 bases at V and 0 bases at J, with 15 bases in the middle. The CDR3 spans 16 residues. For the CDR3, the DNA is TGTGCCACCAGACGGCAGGGCGAGAGCTCTGGAAACACCATATATTTT. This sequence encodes CATRRQGESSGNTIYF.

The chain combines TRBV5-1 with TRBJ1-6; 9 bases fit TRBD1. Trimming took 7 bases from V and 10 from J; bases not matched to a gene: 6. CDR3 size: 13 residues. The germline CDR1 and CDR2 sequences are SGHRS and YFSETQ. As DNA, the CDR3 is TGCGCCAGCCGGGGGGACAGGGACTCACCCCTCCACTTT. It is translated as CASRGDRDSPLHF.

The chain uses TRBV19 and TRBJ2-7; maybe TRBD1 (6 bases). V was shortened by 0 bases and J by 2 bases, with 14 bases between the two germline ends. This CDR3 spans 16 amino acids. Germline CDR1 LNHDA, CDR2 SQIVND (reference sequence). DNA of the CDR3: TGTGCCAGTAGTATAGAGGTAACAGGGATCACCTACGAGCAGTACTTC. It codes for CASSIEVTGITYEQYF.

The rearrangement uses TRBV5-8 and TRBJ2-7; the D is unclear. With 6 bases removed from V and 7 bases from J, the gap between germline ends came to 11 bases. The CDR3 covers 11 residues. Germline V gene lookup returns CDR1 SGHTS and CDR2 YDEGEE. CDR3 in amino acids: CASTNIREQYF. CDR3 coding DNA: TGTGCCAGCACAAATATTCGGGAGCAGTACTTC.

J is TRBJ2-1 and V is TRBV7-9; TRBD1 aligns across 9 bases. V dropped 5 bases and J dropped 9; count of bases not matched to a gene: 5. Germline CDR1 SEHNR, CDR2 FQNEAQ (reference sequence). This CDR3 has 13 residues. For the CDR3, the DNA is TGTGCCAGCAGCCCACAGGGGGCGAGTGAGCAGTTCTTC. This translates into CASSPQGASEQFF.

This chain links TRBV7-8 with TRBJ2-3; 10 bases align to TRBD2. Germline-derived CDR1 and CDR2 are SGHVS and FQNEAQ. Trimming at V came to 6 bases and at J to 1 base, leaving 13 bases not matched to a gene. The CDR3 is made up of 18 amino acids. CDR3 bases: TGTGCCAGCAGACTTAGCGGGGGGATTGCTATGGGCACAGATACGCAGTATTTT. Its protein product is CASRLSGGIAMGTDTQYF.

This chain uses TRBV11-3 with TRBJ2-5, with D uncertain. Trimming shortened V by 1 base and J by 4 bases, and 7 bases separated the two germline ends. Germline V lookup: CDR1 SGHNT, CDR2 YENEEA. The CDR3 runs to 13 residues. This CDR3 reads CASSLAGGETQYF. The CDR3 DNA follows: TGTGCCAGCAGCTTAGCCGGTGGAGAGACCCAGTACTTC.

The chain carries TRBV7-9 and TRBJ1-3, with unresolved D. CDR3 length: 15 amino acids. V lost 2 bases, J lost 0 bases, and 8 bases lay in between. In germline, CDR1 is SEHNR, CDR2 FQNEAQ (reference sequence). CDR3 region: CASSLILSSGNTIYF. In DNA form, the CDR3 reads TGTGCCAGCAGCTTAATCTTGAGCTCTGGAAACACCATATATTTT.

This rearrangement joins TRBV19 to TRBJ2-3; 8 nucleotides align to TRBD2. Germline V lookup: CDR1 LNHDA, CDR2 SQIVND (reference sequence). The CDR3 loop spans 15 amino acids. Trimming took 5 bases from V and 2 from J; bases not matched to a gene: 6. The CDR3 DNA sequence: TGTGCCAGTAGTCTGTCAGCGGGGGTCACAGATACGCAGTATTTT. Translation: CASSLSAGVTDTQYF. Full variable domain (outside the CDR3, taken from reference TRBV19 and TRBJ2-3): DGGITQSPKYLFRKEGQNVTLSCEQNLNHDAMYWYRQDPGQGLRLIYYSQIVNDFQKGDIAEGYSVSREKKESFPLTVTSAQKNPTAFYLCASSLSAGVTDTQYFGPGTRLTVL.

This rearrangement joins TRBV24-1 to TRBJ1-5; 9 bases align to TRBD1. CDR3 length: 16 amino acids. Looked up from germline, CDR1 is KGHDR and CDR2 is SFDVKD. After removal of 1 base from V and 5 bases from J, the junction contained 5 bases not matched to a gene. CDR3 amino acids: CATSDFNRGQDQPQHF. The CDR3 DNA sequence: TGTGCCACCAGTGATTTCAACAGGGGGCAAGATCAGCCCCAGCATTTT.

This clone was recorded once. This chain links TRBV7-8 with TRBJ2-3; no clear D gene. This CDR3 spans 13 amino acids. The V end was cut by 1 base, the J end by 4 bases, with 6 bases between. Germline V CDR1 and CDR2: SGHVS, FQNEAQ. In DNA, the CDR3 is TGTGCCAGCAGCTTAGGGGCCGCAGATACGCAGTATTTT. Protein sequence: CASSLGAADTQYF. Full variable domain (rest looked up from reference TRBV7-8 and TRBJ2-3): GAGVSQSPRYKVAKRGQDVALRCDPISGHVSLFWYQQALGQGPEFLTYFQNEAQLDKSGLPSDRFFAERPEGSVSTLKIQRTQQEDSAVYLCASSLGAADTQYFGPGTRLTVL.

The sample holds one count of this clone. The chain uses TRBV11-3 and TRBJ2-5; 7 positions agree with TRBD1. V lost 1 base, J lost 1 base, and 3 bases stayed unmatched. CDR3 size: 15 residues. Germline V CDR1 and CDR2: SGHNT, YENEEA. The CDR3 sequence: CASSLGAGGQETQYF. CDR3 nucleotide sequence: TGTGCCAGCAGCTTAGGGGCAGGGGGCCAAGAGACCCAGTACTTC.

Written as DNA, the CDR3 is TGTGCCAGCAGCAAATGGAGAGGAGCTAATGAAAAACTGTTTTTT. It encodes CASSKWRGANEKLFF. The rearrangement links TRBV7-2 to TRBJ1-4; D uncertain. CDR3 length: 15 residues. V lost 5 bases to trimming and J lost 3 bases, with 13 bases between them. Germline-derived CDR1 and CDR2 are SGHTA and FQGNSA.

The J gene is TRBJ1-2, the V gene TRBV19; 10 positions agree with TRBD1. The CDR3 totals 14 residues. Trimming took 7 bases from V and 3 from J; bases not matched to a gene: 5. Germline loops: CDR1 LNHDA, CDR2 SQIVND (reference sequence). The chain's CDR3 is CASTRQGADYGYTF. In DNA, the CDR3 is TGTGCCAGTACCCGACAGGGGGCGGACTATGGCTACACCTTC. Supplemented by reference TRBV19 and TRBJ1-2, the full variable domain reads DGGITQSPKYLFRKEGQNVTLSCEQNLNHDAMYWYRQDPGQGLRLIYYSQIVNDFQKGDIAEGYSVSREKKESFPLTVTSAQKNPTAFYLCASTRQGADYGYTFGSGTRLTVV.

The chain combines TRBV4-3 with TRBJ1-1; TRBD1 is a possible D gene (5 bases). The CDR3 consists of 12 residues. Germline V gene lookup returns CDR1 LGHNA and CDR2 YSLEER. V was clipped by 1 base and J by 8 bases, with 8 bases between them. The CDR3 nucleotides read TGCGCCAGCAGCCAAGTAGGGGCCGAAGCTTTCTTT. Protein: CASSQVGAEAFF.

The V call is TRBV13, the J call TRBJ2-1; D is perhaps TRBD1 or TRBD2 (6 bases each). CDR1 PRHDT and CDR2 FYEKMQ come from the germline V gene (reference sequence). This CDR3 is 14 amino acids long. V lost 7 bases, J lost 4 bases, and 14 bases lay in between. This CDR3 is CASKEGGTYNEQFF. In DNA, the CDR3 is TGTGCCAGCAAAGAGGGGGGAACTTACAATGAGCAGTTCTTC.

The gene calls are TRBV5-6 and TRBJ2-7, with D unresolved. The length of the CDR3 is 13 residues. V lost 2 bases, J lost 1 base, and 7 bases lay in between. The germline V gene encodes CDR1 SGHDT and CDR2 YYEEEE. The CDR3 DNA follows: TGTGCCAGCAGCTTTGCAGGTTCCTACGAGCAGTACTTC. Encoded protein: CASSFAGSYEQYF.

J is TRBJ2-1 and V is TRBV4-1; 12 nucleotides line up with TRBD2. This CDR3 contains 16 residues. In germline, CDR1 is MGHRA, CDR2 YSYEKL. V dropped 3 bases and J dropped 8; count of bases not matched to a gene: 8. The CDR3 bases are TGCGCCAGCAGCCAGCAGGGACTAGCGGGTAACGATGAGCAGTTCTTC. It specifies CASSQQGLAGNDEQFF.

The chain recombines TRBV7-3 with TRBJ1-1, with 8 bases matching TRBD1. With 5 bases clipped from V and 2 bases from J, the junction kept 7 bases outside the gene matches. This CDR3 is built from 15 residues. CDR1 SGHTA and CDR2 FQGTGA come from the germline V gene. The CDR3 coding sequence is TGTGCCAGCAGCCCCTCTGGACAGGGTAACACTGAAGCTTTCTTT. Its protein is CASSPSGQGNTEAFF.